This T cell receptor (beta chain) is drawn from a study of T cell responses to AZD1222 COVID-19 vaccine. Data came from immunoSEQ multiplex PCR; TCRdb stores just in-frame clones and leaves some out. The data contain about 94,000 clones, 88% of them singletons. Findings and limits, study-wide: Receipt of two AZD1222 doses was followed by a rise in Spike-specific TCR breadth and depth.

A remark on this clone: Its antigen is unknown.

Per the germline V gene, CDR1 is SGHVS and CDR2 is FNYEAQ. With 0 bases clipped from V and 4 bases from J, the junction kept 3 bases outside the gene matches. This CDR3 comprises 18 residues. Sample: peripheral blood, taken on day 0 of AZD1222 vaccination. This receptor was taken from an adult in good health. The chain combines TRBV7-6 with TRBJ2-2; 15 nucleotides align to TRBD2. In DNA, the CDR3 is TGTGCCAGCAGCTTAGCGGGACTAGCGGGGGGCATCACCGGGGAGCTGTTTTTT. Its protein product is CASSLAGLAGGITGELFF. The variable domain in full, with the rest retrieved from reference TRBV7-6 and TRBJ2-2, is GAGVSQSPRYKVTKRGQDVALRCDPISGHVSLYWYRQALGQGPEFLTYFNYEAQQDKSGLPNDRFSAERPEGSISTLTIQRTEQRDSAMYRCASSLAGLAGGITGELFFGEGSRLTVL.